This T cell receptor (beta chain) was sequenced during a study of T-cell memory formation after mild COVID-19. This clonotype showed up many times. Unmatched junction bases numbered 8, after V lost 5 bases and J lost 4 bases. Looked up from germline, CDR1 is SGHTA and CDR2 is FQGNSA. The CDR3 is 14 amino acids. TCRdb used MiXCR to reprocess the 5' RACE reads, holding one entry per CDR3 protein. The repertoire holds roughly 130,000 distinct CDR3 sequences, with 17% as singletons. Sequencing was carried out using PBMCs or a T cell subset sorted from them (not recorded which). The TCR sequence derives from a man between 18 and 35 years old who had mild COVID-19 (a few samples of this study predate the infection). Cell type and time point are not known. V gene TRBV7-2 combines with J gene TRBJ2-7; 7 bases agree with TRBD1. In DNA form, the CDR3 reads TGTGCCAGCAGCCCTGAACAGGGGCGGTACGAGCAGTACTTC. Residues: CASSPEQGRYEQYF.